This T cell receptor beta chain was identified during a study of T cell repertoires in cytomegalovirus infection. General study results and limits: Across the ex vivo response, the dominant clonotypes were HLA-C-restricted CMV-specific TCR beta clonotypes. CMV carriers with the relevant HLA were identified by cumulative public TCR beta family frequency.

With respect to this clonotype: What it binds is unknown.

TCRdb re-derived calls from the reads in MiXCR, one entry per CDR3 protein. The profile shows some 390,000 distinct CDR3 sequences, less than 20% of them singletons. The source material was PBMCs. The origin of this receptor is a human donor in good health (CMV status not recorded). Some clones in this sample may be carry-over from other donors' samples.

The CDR3 protein is CASSLTAGLAASYNEQFF. In DNA form, the CDR3 reads TGTGCCAGCAGCTTAACGGCCGGCCTAGCGGCATCCTACAATGAGCAGTTCTTC. This chain uses TRBV7-2 with TRBJ2-1; TRBD2 matches at 7 bases. Unmatched junction bases numbered 11, after V lost 2 bases and J lost 1 base. CDR3 length: 18 amino acids. Germline V gives CDR1 SGHTA, CDR2 FQGNSA.